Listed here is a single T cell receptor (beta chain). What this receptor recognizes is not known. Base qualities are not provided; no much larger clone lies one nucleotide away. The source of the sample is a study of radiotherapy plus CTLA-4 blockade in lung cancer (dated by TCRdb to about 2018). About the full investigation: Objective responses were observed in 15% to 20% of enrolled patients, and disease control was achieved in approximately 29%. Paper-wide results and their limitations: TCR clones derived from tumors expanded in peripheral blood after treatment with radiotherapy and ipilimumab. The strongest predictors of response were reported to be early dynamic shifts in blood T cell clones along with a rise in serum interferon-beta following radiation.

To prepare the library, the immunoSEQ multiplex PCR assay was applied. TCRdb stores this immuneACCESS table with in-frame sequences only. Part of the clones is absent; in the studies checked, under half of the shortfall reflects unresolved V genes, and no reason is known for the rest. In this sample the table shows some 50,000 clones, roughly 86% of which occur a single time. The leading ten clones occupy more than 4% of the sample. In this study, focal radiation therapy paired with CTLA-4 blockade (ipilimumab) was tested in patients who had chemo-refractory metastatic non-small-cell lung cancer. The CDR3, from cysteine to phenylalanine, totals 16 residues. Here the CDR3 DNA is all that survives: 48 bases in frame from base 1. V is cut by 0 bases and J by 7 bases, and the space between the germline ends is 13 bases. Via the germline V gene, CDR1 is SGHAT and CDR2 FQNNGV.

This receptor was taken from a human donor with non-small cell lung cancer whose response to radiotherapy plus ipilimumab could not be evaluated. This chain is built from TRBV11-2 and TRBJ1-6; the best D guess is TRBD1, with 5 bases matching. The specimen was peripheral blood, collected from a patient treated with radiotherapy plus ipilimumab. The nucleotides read TGTGCCAGCAGCTTAGAATTACCGGGGGGAAATTCACCCCTCCACTTT. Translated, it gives CASSLELPGGNSPLHF.